Listed here are 27 T cell receptor beta chains from one sample, sequenced in a study of CXCR3-negative and CXCR3-positive naive CD8 T cells. Through 5' RACE with UMI labels, the TRB cDNA libraries were prepared. TCRdb derives one entry per CDR3 protein from the 5' RACE reads, leaving out DNA. The table lists approximately 47,000 distinct CDR3 sequences, with about 2.5% in the top ten. Sequenced: naive CXCR3- CD8+ T cells from blood. Subset given: CD45RO-CCR7+CD27+CD95- naive CD8+ T cells lacking CXCR3 (TNR3-). These receptors all stem from a human donor in good health. Some clones in this sample may be carry-over from other donors' samples.

The chain is built from TRBV4-2 and TRBJ1-1. There are 11 residues in the CDR3. Germline CDR1 LGHNA, CDR2 YNFKEQ. CDR3 in amino acids: CATFGAREAFF.

The CDR3 sequence: CASSLGAGYEQYF. The rearrangement joins TRBV7-6 to TRBJ2-7. This CDR3 is built from 13 residues. The germline V gene encodes CDR1 SGHVS and CDR2 FNYEAQ.

The chain employs TRBV13 and TRBJ2-2; TCRdb outputs TRBD1, but without DNA this stays unchecked. Germline V CDR1 and CDR2: PRHDT, FYEKMQ (reference sequence). The CDR3 contains 14 residues. The CDR3 protein is CASSAGRNTGELFF.

V and J are TRBV29-1 and TRBJ1-2. The CDR3 extends over 13 amino acids. In germline, CDR1 is SQVTM, CDR2 ANQGSEA. CDR3 region: CSVDDALNYGYTF.

This chain connects TRBV27 to TRBJ1-2; TCRdb proposes TRBD1, but this gene call is untestable without DNA. Germline V gene data show CDR1 as MNHEY and CDR2 as SMNVEV (reference sequence). CDR3 length: 15 residues. CDR3 region: CASSFDRGLVYGYTF.

The chain couples TRBV29-1 to TRBJ2-4. The CDR3 extends over 11 amino acids. Germline CDR1 and CDR2: SQVTM and ANQGSEA. CDR3 sequence reads: CSVEENSGQYF.

CDR3 region: CASRAGTGPYEQYF. V gene TRBV28 combines with J gene TRBJ2-7; the D call from TCRdb, TRBD1, cannot be confirmed without DNA. The CDR3 loop spans 14 amino acids. Germline V gene sequence: CDR1 MDHEN, CDR2 SYDVKM.

The gene calls are TRBV7-3 and TRBJ2-1; lacking DNA, the TRBD2 call made by TCRdb goes unchecked. CDR1 and CDR2 (germline): SGHTA, FQGTGA. This CDR3 comprises 16 residues. This chain's CDR3 is CASSSPARRDVNEQFF.

The gene calls are TRBV5-1 and TRBJ2-1; TCRdb indicates TRBD1, and absent DNA this call remains unverified. In germline, CDR1 is SGHRS, CDR2 YFSETQ. The length of the CDR3 is 16 residues. The CDR3 spells CASSLAAGATYNEQFF.

The chain couples TRBV6-4 to TRBJ2-3; TCRdb's assignment of TRBD2 cannot be checked, as there is no DNA. The germline V gene has CDR1 MRHNA and CDR2 SNTAGT. The CDR3 is 15 residues long. This CDR3 is CASGDSGGAADTQYF.

This chain joins TRBV6-6 and TRBJ2-3. This CDR3 comprises 16 residues. CDR1 and CDR2 (germline): MNHNY, SVGAGI (reference sequence). CDR3 in amino acids: CASRPDKVEGTDTQYF.

This chain uses TRBV28 with TRBJ2-7; the TCRdb D gene call, TRBD1, has no DNA to confirm it. The germline CDR1 and CDR2 sequences are MDHEN and SYDVKM. This CDR3 has 15 amino acids. CDR3 sequence: CASSFIAGASYEQYF.

This chain uses TRBV14 with TRBJ2-7; as DNA is missing, the TRBD1 call by TCRdb cannot be tested. This CDR3 has 14 residues. Germline V lookup: CDR1 SGHDN, CDR2 FVKESK. The CDR3 loop reads CASSQGNPGYEQYF.

The chain has TRBV11-2 and TRBJ2-1; TCRdb selects TRBD1, and the lack of DNA leaves this call unchecked. This CDR3 is built from 15 residues. Germline CDR1 is SGHAT and CDR2 is FQNNGV. The chain's CDR3 is CASSSADRGLFEQFF.

This sequence joins TRBV12-3 or TRBV12-4 and TRBJ1-5; the D call from TCRdb, TRBD1, cannot be confirmed without DNA. The CDR3 is made up of 12 amino acids. The CDR3 here is CASAGGNQPQHF.

The rearrangement uses TRBV5-1 and TRBJ1-1; TCRdb's D gene call, TRBD1, goes unchecked for lack of DNA. This CDR3 has 11 amino acids. Germline loops: CDR1 SGHRS, CDR2 YFSETQ. The CDR3 sequence: CASGGNTEAFF.

CDR3 sequence: CASRRGALRSPLHF. The chain carries TRBV28 and TRBJ1-6; the D gene TCRdb calls, TRBD1, cannot be checked with no DNA. The CDR3 spans 14 residues. Germline CDR1 and CDR2: MDHEN and SYDVKM.

The rearrangement links TRBV14 to TRBJ1-2; TCRdb's D call of TRBD1 is untestable without DNA. In germline, CDR1 is SGHDN, CDR2 FVKESK. The CDR3 runs 14 residues. This CDR3 reads CASSQRGSPYGYTF.

The rearrangement uses TRBV14 and TRBJ2-1; no DNA is available, so the TRBD1 call from TCRdb remains unchecked. In germline, CDR1 is SGHDN, CDR2 FVKESK. This CDR3 comprises 14 residues. CDR3 region: CATKEGGVGNEQFF.

V usage is TRBV7-2 and J usage is TRBJ2-7; TCRdb indicates TRBD2, and absent DNA this call remains unverified. Per the germline V gene, CDR1 is SGHTA and CDR2 is FQGNSA. This CDR3 region has 15 residues. This CDR3 is CASSLVSSGGAEQYF.

The chain has TRBV25-1 and TRBJ2-7. The CDR3 has 15 residues. The germline V gene has CDR1 MGHDK and CDR2 SYGVNS. CDR3 amino acids: CASSEWKRSSYEQYF.

The genes are TRBV28 and TRBJ2-7. Germline V gene data show CDR1 as MDHEN and CDR2 as SYDVKM. The CDR3 totals 13 residues. CDR3: CASSFLSSYEQYF.

J is TRBJ1-3 and V is TRBV4-3; TCRdb names TRBD1, which stays unverified in the absence of DNA. This CDR3 is built from 17 residues. CDR1 and CDR2 (germline): LGHNA, YSLEER. The CDR3 sequence is CASSQEGTGYSGNTIYF.

V and J are TRBV28 and TRBJ1-1; with no DNA, the TCRdb D assignment of TRBD1 cannot be verified. The CDR3 spans 13 residues. CDR1 is MDHEN, CDR2 SYDVKM, per germline. The chain's CDR3 is CASREELNTEAFF. The full variable domain, completed using reference TRBV28 and TRBJ1-1, is DVKVTQSSRYLVKRTGEKVFLECVQDMDHENMFWYRQDPGLGLRLIYFSYDVKMKEKGDIPEGYSVSREKKERFSLILESASTNQTSMYLCASREELNTEAFFGQGTRLTVV.

V is TRBV29-1 and J is TRBJ2-2. Germline values: CDR1 SQVTM, CDR2 ANQGSEA. This CDR3 contains 12 residues. CDR3 amino acids: CSVGGATGELFF.

CDR3 residues: CASTRDGNQPQHF. The rearrangement uses TRBV12-3 or TRBV12-4 and TRBJ1-5; TCRdb indicates TRBD1, and absent DNA this call remains unverified. The CDR3 loop spans 13 amino acids.

The gene calls are TRBV29-1 and TRBJ2-7. The CDR3 spans 13 residues. The germline CDR1 and CDR2 sequences are SQVTM and ANQGSEA. The CDR3 here is CSVEAEQPYEQYF.